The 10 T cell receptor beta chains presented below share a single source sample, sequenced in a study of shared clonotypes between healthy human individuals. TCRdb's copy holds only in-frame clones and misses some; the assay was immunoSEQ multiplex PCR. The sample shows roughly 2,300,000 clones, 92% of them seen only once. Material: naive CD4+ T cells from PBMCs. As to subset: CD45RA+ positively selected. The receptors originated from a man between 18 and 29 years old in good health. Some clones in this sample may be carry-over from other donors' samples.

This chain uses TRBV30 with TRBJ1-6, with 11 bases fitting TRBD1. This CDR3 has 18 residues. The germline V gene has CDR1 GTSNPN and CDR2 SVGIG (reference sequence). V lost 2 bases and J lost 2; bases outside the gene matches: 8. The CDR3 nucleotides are TGTGCCTGGAGTACCGGGACAGGGGGAACTACCTATAATTCACCCCTCCACTTT. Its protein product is CAWSTGTGGTTYNSPLHF.

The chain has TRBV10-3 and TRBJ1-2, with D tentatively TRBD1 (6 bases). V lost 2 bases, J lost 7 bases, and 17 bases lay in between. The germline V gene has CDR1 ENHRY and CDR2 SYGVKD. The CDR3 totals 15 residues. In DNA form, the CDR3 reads TGTGCCATCAGTGAGGCCAGGGGAACACCCTTTGGCTACACCTTC. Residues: CAISEARGTPFGYTF.

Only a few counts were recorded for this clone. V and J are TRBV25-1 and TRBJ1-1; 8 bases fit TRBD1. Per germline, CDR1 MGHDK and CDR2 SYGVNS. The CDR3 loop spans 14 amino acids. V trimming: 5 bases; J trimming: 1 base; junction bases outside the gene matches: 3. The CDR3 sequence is CASSRQGSNTEAFF. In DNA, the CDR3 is TGTGCCAGCAGTCGACAGGGGTCGAACACTGAAGCTTTCTTT.

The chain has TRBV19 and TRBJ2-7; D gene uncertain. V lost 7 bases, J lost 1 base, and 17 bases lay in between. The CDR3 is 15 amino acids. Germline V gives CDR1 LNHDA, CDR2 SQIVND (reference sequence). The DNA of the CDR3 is TGTGCCAGTATGGAAGGGTCAGCGCGGTCCTACGAGCAGTACTTC. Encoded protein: CASMEGSARSYEQYF.

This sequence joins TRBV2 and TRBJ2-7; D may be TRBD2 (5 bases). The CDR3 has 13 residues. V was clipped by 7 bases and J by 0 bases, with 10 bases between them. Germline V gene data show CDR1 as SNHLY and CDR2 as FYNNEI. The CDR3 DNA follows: TGTGCCAGCATGGCGGGTATCTCCTACGAGCAGTACTTC. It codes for CASMAGISYEQYF.

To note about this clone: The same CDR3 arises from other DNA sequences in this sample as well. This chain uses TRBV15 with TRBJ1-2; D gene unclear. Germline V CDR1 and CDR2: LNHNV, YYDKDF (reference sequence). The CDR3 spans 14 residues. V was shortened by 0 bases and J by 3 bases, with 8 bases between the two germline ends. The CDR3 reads CATSRDRTDYGYTF. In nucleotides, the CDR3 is TGTGCCACCAGCAGAGACCGGACGGACTATGGCTACACCTTC.

The CDR3 reads CASSVSGRGNEQFF. CDR3 nucleotide sequence: TGCGCCAGCAGCGTTAGCGGGAGAGGCAATGAGCAGTTCTTC. This chain joins TRBV4-1 and TRBJ2-1; 9 bases match TRBD2. This CDR3 comprises 14 residues. CDR1 MGHRA and CDR2 YSYEKL come from the germline V gene. Trimming at V came to 5 bases and at J to 6 bases, leaving 5 bases not matched to a gene.

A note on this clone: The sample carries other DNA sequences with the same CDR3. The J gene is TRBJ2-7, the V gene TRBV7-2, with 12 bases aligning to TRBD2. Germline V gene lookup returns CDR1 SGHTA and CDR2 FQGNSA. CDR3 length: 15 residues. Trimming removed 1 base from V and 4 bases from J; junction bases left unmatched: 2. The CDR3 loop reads CASSLGLAGVYEQYF. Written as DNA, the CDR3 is TGTGCCAGCAGCTTAGGACTAGCGGGAGTTTACGAGCAGTACTTC.

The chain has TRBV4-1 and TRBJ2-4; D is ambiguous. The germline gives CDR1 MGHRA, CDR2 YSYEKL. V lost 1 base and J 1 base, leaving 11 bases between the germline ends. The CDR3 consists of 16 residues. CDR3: CASSQVLTSAKNIQYF. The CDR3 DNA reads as TGCGCCAGCAGCCAAGTTTTGACATCGGCCAAAAACATTCAGTACTTC.

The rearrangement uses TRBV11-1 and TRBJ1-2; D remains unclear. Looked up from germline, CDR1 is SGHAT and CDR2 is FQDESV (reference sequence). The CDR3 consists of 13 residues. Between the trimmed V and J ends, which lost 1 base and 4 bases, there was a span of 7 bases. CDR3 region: CASSLGGSYGYTF. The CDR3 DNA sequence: TGTGCCAGCAGCTTAGGCGGGAGCTATGGCTACACCTTC.